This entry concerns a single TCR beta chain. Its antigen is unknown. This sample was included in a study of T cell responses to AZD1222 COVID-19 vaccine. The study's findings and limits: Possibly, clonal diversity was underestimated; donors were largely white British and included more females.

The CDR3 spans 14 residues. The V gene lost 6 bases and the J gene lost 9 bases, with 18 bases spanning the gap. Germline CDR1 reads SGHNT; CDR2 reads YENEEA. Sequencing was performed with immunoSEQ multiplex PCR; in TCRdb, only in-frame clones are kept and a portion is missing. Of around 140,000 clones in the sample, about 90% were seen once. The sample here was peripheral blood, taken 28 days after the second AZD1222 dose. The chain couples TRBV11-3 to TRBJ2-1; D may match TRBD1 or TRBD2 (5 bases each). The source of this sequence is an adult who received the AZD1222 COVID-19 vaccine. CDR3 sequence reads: CASSPGTEFSEQFF. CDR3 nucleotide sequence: TGTGCCAGCAGTCCCGGGACCGAATTCAGTGAGCAGTTCTTC.